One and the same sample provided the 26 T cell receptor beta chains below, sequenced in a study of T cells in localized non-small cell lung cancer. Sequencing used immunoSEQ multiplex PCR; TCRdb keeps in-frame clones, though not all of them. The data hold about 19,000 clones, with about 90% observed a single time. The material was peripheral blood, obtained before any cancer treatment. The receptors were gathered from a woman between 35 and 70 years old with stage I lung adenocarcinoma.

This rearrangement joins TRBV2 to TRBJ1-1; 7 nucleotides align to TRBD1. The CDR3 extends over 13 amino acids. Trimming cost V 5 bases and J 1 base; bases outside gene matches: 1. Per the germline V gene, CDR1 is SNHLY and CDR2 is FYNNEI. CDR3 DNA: TGTGCCAGCAGTAACAGGGGGAACACTGAAGCTTTCTTT. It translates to CASSNRGNTEAFF. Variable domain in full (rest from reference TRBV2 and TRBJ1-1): EPEVTQTPSHQVTQMGQEVILRCVPISNHLYFYWYRQILGQKVEFLVSFYNNEISEKSEIFDDQFSVERPDGSNFTLKIRSTKLEDSAMYFCASSNRGNTEAFFGQGTRLTVV.

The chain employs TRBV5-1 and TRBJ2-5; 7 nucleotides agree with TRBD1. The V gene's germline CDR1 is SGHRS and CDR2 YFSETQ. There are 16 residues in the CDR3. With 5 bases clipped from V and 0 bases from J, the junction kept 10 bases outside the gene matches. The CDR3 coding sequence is TGCGCCAGCAGTATGGGGACAGATACTTACCAAGAGACCCAGTACTTC. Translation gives CASSMGTDTYQETQYF.

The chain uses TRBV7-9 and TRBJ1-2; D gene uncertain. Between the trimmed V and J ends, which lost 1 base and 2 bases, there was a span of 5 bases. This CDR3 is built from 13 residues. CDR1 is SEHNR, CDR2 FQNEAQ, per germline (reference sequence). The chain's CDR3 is CASSLEENYGYTF. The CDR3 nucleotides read TGTGCCAGCAGCTTAGAGGAGAACTATGGCTACACCTTC.

Here the CDR3 DNA reads TGCGCCAGCAGCTTGGGGGACTCCTACAATGAGCAGTTCTTC. It is translated as CASSLGDSYNEQFF. The chain joins TRBV5-1 to TRBJ2-1; D is unresolved. This CDR3 is built from 14 residues. Germline loops: CDR1 SGHRS, CDR2 YFSETQ. Between the trimmed V and J ends, which lost 0 bases and 0 bases, there was a span of 4 bases.

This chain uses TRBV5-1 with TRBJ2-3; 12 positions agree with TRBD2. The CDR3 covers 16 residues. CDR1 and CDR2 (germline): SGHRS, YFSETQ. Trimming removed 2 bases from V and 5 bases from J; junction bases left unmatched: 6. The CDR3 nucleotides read TGCGCCAGCAGCTTAGCACTAGCGGGAGGTGAAGATACGCAGTATTTT. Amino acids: CASSLALAGGEDTQYF.

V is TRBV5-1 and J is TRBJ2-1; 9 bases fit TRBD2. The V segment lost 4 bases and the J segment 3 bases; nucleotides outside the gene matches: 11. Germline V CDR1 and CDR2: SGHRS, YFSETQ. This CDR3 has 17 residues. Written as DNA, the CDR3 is TGCGCCAGCAGCCTGGAGGCTAGCGGGGACTTCTACAATGAGCAGTTCTTC. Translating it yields CASSLEASGDFYNEQFF.

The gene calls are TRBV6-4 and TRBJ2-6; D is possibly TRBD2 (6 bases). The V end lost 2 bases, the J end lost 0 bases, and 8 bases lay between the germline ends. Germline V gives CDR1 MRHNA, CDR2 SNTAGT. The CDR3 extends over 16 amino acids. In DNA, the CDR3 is TGTGCCAGCAGTGACGGGCGGGACTCTGGGGCCAACGTCCTGACTTTC. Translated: CASSDGRDSGANVLTF.

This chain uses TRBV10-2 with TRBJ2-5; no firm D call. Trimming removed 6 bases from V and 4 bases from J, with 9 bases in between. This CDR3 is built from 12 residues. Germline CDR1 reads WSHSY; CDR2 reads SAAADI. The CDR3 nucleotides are TGCGCCAGCAGGGCAGAAATAGAGACCCAGTACTTC. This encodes CASRAEIETQYF.

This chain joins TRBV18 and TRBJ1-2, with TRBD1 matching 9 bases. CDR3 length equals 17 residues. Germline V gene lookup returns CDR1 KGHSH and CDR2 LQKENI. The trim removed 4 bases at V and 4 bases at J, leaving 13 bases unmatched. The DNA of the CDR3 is TGTGCCAGCTCACAAATGTCGGGACAGGGTTCCTTCTATGGCTACACCTTC. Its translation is CASSQMSGQGSFYGYTF.

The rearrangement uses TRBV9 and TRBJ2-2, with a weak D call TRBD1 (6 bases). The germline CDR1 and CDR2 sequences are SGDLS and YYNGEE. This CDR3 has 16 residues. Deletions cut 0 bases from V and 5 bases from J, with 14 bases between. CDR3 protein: CASSVVTGSFTGELFF. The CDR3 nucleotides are TGTGCCAGCAGCGTAGTGACAGGATCGTTTACCGGGGAGCTGTTTTTT.

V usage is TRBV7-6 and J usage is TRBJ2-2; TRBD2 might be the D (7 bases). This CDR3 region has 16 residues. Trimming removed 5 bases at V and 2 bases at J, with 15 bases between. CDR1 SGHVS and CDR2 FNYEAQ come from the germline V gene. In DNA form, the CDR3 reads TGTGCCAGCAGCGGGGGGCCAGCGGGAAACACCGGGGAGCTGTTTTTT. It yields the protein CASSGGPAGNTGELFF.

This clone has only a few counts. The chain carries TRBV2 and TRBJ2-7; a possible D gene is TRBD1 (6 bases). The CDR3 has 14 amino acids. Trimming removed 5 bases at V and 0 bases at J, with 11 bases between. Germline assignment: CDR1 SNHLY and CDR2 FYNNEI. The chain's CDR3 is CASSPTGISYEQYF. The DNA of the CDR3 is TGTGCCAGCAGTCCCACAGGGATCTCCTACGAGCAGTACTTC.

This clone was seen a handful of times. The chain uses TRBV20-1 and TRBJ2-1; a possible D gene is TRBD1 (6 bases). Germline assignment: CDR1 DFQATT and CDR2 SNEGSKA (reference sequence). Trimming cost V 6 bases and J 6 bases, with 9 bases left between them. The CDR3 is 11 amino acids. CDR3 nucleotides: TGCAGTGCCGACAGGCTCAATGAGCAGTTCTTC. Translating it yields CSADRLNEQFF.

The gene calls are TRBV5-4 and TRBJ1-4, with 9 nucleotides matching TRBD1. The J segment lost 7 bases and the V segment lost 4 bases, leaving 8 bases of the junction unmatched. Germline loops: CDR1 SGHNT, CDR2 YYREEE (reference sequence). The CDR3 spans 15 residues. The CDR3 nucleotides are TGTGCCAGCAGCCCTGCACAGGGGGCGTCTGAAAAACTGTTTTTT. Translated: CASSPAQGASEKLFF.

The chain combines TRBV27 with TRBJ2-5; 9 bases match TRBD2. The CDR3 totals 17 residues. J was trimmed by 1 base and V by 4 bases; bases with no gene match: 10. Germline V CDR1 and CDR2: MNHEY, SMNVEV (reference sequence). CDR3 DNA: TGTGCCAGCAGTTCCCTGAGAATGACTAGCGGCCAAGAGACCCAGTACTTC. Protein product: CASSSLRMTSGQETQYF.

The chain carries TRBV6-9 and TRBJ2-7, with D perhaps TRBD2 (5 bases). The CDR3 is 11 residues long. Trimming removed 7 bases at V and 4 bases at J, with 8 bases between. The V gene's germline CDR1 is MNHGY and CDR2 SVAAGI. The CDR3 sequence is CASTSRYEQYF. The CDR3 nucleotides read TGTGCCAGCACTAGCAGGTACGAGCAGTACTTC.

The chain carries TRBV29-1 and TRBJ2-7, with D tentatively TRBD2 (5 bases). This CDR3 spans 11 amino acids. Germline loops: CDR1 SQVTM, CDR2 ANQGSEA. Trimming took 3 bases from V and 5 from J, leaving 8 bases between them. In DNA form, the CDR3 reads TGCAGCGTTGACCGGGGAGACGAGCAGTACTTC. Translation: CSVDRGDEQYF.

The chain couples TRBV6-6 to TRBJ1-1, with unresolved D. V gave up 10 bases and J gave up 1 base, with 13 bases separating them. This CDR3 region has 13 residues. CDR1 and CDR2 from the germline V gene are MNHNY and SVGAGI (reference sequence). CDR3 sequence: CANQDRANTEAFF. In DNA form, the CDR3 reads TGTGCCAACCAGGACCGCGCGAACACTGAAGCTTTCTTT.

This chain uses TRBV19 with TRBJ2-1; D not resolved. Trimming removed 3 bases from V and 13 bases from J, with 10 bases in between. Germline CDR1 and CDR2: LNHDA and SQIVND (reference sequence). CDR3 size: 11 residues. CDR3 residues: CASSILDHQFF. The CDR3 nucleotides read TGTGCCAGTAGTATCTTGGACCATCAGTTCTTC.

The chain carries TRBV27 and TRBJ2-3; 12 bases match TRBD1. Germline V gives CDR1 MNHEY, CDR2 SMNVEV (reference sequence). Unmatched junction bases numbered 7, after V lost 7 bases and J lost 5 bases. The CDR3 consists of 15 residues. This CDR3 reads CASTSGTGGKDTQYF. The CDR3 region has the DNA TGTGCCAGCACGTCCGGGACAGGGGGCAAAGATACGCAGTATTTT.

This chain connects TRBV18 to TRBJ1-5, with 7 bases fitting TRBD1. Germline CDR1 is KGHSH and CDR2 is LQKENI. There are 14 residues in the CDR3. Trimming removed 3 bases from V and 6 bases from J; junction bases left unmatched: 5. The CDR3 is CASSPAGGGQPQHF. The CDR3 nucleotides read TGTGCCAGCTCACCCGCAGGGGGGGGTCAGCCCCAGCATTTT.

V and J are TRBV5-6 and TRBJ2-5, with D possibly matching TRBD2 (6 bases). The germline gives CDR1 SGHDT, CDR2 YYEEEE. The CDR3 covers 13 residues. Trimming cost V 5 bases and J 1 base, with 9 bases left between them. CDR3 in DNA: TGTGCCAGCAGTTCCGGGGGCCAAGAGACCCAGTACTTC. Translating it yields CASSSGGQETQYF.

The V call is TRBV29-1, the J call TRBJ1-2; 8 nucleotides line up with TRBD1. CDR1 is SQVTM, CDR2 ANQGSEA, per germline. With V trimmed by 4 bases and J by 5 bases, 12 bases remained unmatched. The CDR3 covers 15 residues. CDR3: CSVGQGIREVYGYTF. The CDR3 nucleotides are TGCAGCGTTGGACAGGGGATCAGGGAGGTTTATGGCTACACCTTC. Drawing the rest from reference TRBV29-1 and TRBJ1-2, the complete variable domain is SAVISQKPSRDICQRGTSLTIQCQVDSQVTMMFWYRQQPGQSLTLIATANQGSEATYESGFVIDKFPISRPNLTFSTLTVSNMSPEDSSIYLCSVGQGIREVYGYTFGSGTRLTVV.

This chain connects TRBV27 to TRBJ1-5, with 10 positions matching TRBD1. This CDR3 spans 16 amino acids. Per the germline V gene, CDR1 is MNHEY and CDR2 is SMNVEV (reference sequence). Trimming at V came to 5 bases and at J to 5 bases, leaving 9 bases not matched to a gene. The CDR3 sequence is CASSLSGQGTDQPQHF. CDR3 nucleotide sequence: TGTGCCAGCAGTCTTTCGGGACAGGGGACCGATCAGCCCCAGCATTTT.

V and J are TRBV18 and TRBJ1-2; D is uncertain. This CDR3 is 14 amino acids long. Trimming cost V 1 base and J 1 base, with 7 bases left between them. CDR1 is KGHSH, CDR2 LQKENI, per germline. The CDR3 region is CASSPRSSNYGYTF. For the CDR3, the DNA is TGTGCCAGCTCACCACGTAGTAGTAACTATGGCTACACCTTC.

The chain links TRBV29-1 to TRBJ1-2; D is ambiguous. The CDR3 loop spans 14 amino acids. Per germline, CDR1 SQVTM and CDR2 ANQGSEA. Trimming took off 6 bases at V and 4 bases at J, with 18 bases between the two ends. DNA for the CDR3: TGCAGCGTCGCCCCGACGGTCTTCGGCTATGGCTACACCTTC. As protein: CSVAPTVFGYGYTF.